A single T cell receptor beta chain is shown here with its context. V dropped 4 bases and J dropped 4 bases, with 14 bases sitting between them. Germline V gives CDR1 DFQATT, CDR2 SNEGSKA (reference sequence). This CDR3 spans 14 amino acids. Using a J-beta primer mix together with a sample-barcoded 5' primer, a second PCR was run for roughly 7 to 11 cycles. Each CDR3 protein is one row after TCRdb ran MiXCR on the 5' RACE reads. The table records 790,000 or so distinct CDR3 sequences, less than 60% of them present only once. The study recruited healthy Caucasian donors from Russia who were aged about 6 to 100. Isolation of PBMCs gave at least 7 million cells per sample. This sample is part of a study of blood T cells in healthy people across ages.

Input material: blood. This sequence joins TRBV20-1 and TRBJ1-5; no firm D call. The sequence derives from a man aged 80 or over in good health. The DNA of the CDR3 is TGCAGTGCTAAACCACCGACCGTTAATCAGCCCCAGCATTTT. It is translated as CSAKPPTVNQPQHF.